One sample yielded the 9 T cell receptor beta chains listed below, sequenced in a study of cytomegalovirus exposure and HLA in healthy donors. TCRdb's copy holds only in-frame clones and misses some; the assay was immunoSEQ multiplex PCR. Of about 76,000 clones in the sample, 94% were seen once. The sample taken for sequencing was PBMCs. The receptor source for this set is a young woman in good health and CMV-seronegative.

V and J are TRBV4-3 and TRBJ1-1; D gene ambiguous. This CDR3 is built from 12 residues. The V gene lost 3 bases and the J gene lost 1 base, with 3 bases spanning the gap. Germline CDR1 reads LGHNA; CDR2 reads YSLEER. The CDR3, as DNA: TGCGCCAGCAGCCACAGGAACACTGAAGCTTTCTTT. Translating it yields CASSHRNTEAFF.

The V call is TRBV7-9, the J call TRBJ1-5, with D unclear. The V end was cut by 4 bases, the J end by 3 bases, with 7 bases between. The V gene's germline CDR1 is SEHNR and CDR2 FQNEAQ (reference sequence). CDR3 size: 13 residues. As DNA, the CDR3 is TGTGCCAGCAGCTCGTTGTTCAATCAGCCCCAGCATTTT. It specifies CASSSLFNQPQHF.

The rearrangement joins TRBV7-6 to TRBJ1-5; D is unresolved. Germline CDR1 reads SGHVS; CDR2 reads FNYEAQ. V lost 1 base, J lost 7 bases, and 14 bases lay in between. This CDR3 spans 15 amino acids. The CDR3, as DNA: TGTGCCAGCAGCTTAGGGTACCGGGGTTGGCAGCCCCAGCATTTT. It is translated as CASSLGYRGWQPQHF.

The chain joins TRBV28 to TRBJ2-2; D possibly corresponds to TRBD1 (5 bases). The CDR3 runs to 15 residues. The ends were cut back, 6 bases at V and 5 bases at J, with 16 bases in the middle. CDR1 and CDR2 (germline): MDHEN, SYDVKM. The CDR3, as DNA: TGTGCCAGCAGGGGTTCAGGGTTGAGGACCGGGGAGCTGTTTTTT. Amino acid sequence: CASRGSGLRTGELFF.

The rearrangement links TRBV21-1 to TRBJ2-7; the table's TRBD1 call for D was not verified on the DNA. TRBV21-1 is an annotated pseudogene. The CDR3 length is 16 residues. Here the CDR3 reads CASSNQGAAKIYEQYF. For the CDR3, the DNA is TGTGCCAGCAGCAACCAGGGGGCCGCTAAAATCTACGAGCAGTACTTC.

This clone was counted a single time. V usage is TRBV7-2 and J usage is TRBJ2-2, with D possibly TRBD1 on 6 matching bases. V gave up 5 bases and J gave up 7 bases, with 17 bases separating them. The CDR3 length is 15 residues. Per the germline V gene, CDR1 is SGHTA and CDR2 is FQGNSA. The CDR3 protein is CASSPGTGRVGELFF. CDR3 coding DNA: TGTGCCAGCAGCCCTGGCACAGGGCGGGTCGGGGAGCTGTTTTTT. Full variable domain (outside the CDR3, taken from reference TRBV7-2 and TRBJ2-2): GAGVSQSPSNKVTEKGKDVELRCDPISGHTALYWYRQSLGQGLEFLIYFQGNSAPDKSGLPSDRFSAERTGGSVSTLTIQRTQQEDSAVYLCASSPGTGRVGELFFGEGSRLTVL.

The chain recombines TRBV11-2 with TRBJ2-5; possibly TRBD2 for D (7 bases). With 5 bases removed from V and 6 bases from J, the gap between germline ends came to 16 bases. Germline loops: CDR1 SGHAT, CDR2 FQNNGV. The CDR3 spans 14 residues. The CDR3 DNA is TGTGCCAGCAGCGTACGGGGGGCCCTACAGACCCAGTACTTC. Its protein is CASSVRGALQTQYF. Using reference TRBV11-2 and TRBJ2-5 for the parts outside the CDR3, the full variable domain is EAGVAQSPRYKIIEKRQSVAFWCNPISGHATLYWYQQILGQGPKLLIQFQNNGVVDDSQLPKDRFSAERLKGVDSTLKIQPAKLEDSAVYLCASSVRGALQTQYFGPGTRLLVL.

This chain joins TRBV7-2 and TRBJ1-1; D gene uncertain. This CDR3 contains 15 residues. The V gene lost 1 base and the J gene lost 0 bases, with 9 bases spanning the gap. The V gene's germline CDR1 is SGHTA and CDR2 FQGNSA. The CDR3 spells CASSLVGAVNTEAFF. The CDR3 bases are TGTGCCAGCAGCTTAGTTGGTGCGGTGAACACTGAAGCTTTCTTT.

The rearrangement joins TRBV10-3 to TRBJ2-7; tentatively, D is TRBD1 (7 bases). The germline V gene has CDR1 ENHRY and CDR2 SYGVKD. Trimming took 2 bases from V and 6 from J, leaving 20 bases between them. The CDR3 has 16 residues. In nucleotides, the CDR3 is TGTGCCATCAGTGAGCGTCCGACAGGGAGGTTGACCGAGCAGTACTTC. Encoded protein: CAISERPTGRLTEQYF.